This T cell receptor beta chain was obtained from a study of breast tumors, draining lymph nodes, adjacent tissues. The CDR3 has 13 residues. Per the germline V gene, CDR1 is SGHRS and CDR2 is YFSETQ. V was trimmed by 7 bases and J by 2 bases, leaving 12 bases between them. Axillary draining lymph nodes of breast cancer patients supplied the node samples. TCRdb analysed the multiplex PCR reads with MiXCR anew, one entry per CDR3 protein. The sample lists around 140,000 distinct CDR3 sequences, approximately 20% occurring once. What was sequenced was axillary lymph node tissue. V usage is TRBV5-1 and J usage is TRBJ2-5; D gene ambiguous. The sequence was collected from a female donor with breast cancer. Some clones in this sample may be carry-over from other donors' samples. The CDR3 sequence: CASGEDSQETQYF. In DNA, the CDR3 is TGCGCCAGCGGGGAAGACTCACAAGAGACCCAGTACTTC.